This T cell receptor (beta chain) appears in the sequencing data of a study of T-cell memory formation after mild COVID-19. Study-wide findings and caveats: For contracting clones, CD4+ ones sat mainly in CM and EM, CD8+ in EMRA. Whether day 37 second-wave clones are SARS-CoV-2-specific was not confirmed.

In this sample, this clonotype turned up a few times. The antigen remains undetermined. MiXCR was run by TCRdb on the 5' RACE reads, yielding one entry per CDR3 protein. Altogether fewer than 600,000 distinct CDR3 sequences are present, less than 25% being singletons, with the ten largest covering about 8.7%. The CDR3 loop spans 14 amino acids. Per the germline V gene, CDR1 is SGHNT and CDR2 is YENEEA. V lost 0 bases and J lost 6, with 9 bases in between. This receptor was obtained from an adult woman who had mild COVID-19 (a few samples of this study predate the infection). Cell type and time point are not known. Input material: PBMCs or a T cell subset sorted from them (not recorded which). The chain employs TRBV11-3 and TRBJ2-1, with a weak D call TRBD2 (5 bases). CDR3 sequence reads: CASSLDGSFNEQFF. The CDR3, as DNA: TGTGCCAGCAGCTTAGATGGGAGCTTCAATGAGCAGTTCTTC.